This TCR beta chain came from a study of T-cell reconstitution after alpha-beta-depleted transplantation in children. General study findings and limits: One year post-transplant, T-cell counts and diversity were largely derived from T cells produced anew.

Note on this clonotype: The antigen is not known.

Unique molecular identifiers were built into the TCRbeta library. TCRdb ran MiXCR on the PCR reads and lists one entry per CDR3 protein. The sample has about 300,000 distinct CDR3 sequences; about 7.3% are singletons. With 3 bases removed from V and 8 bases from J, the gap between germline ends came to 4 bases. This CDR3 is built from 9 residues. Germline V gene data show CDR1 as DFQATT and CDR2 as SNEGSKA (reference sequence). This sequence originates from a female patient aged 2-10 years who had a stem cell transplant for Fanconi anemia, so the T cells may come from the graft donor. The chain has TRBV20-1 and TRBJ1-1; D not resolved. Here the sequenced sample was peripheral blood, taken 360 days after TCRalphabeta/CD19-depleted stem cell transplant. DNA of the CDR3: TGCAGTGCTAGGTCGGAAGCTTTCTTT. Its protein product is CSARSEAFF.